These 20 T cell receptor beta chains were sequenced from one sample in a study of T cells after yellow fever vaccination. One entry per CDR3 protein, called by TCRdb with MiXCR from the 5' RACE reads. This sample has some 320,000 distinct CDR3 sequences, with roughly 10% found just once. The specimen comprised CD4+ T cells sorted from PBMCs, sampled 45 days after the yellow fever booster vaccination. The receptors originated from a man between 18 and 35 years old who received the YFV17D yellow fever vaccine.

This chain joins TRBV19 and TRBJ1-5; unclear D gene. Trimming shortened V by 2 bases and J by 0 bases, and 8 bases separated the two germline ends. Germline V gene lookup returns CDR1 LNHDA and CDR2 SQIVND (reference sequence). CDR3 length equals 15 residues. CDR3 nucleotides: TGTGCCAGTAGTATATTCAGTTATAGCAATCAGCCCCAGCATTTT. Translated: CASSIFSYSNQPQHF.

The table lists this clonotype with many counts. The CDR3 is CASSLWGRANYGYTF. CDR3 DNA sequence: TGTGCCAGCAGCTTATGGGGGAGAGCTAACTATGGCTACACCTTC. The rearrangement joins TRBV12-3 or TRBV12-4 to TRBJ1-2; tentative D call: TRBD1 (5 bases). There are 15 residues in the CDR3. V was pared by 6 bases and J by 0 bases, with 14 bases between.

The CDR3 sequence: CASSPRTGVTDTQYF. The DNA for the CDR3 is TGTGCCAGCTCACCAAGGACAGGGGTCACAGATACGCAGTATTTT. The chain couples TRBV18 to TRBJ2-3, with TRBD1 matching over 9 bases. The V gene end was trimmed by 2 bases and the J gene end by 2 bases; junction bases not matched to a gene: 2. Germline CDR1 reads KGHSH; CDR2 reads LQKENI. This CDR3 comprises 15 residues.

This clonotype was counted many times. V is TRBV7-9 and J is TRBJ2-1; 11 nucleotides line up with TRBD2. V shed 5 bases and J 4 bases; nucleotides not matched to a gene: 4. CDR1 is SEHNR and CDR2 is FQNEAQ in the germline V gene (reference sequence). The CDR3 is 15 amino acids. CDR3 DNA sequence: TGTGCCAGCAGCGTACGACTAGCGGGGTACAATGAGCAGTTCTTC. Translated: CASSVRLAGYNEQFF.

This chain links TRBV28 with TRBJ1-2, with D possibly matching TRBD1 (6 bases). CDR3 length: 12 amino acids. V was pared by 3 bases and J by 8 bases, with 10 bases between. Germline V CDR1 and CDR2: MDHEN, SYDVKM. The CDR3 nucleotides read TGTGCCAGCAGTTTGGCAGGGGTCGGCTACACCTTC. Its translation: CASSLAGVGYTF.

This clonotype occurred once. The chain has TRBV6-2 or TRBV6-3 and TRBJ1-5; D not certain. Germline-derived CDR1 and CDR2 are MNHEY and SVGEGT. V shed 5 bases and J shed 7 bases, with 9 bases lying between them. The CDR3 is 12 residues long. The chain's CDR3 is CASSPFGQPQHF. DNA of the CDR3: TGTGCCAGCAGTCCCTTCGGACAGCCCCAGCATTTT.

This clonotype occurred many times. The rearrangement links TRBV4-1 to TRBJ2-1, with D tentatively TRBD1 (5 bases). Germline CDR1 MGHRA, CDR2 YSYEKL. V lost 0 bases, J lost 9 bases, and 9 bases lay in between. The CDR3 length is 13 residues. The CDR3 coding sequence is TGCGCCAGCAGCCAAGATAGGGGTCGTGAGCAGTTCTTC. It codes for CASSQDRGREQFF.

This clonotype was observed a handful of times. The rearrangement uses TRBV27 and TRBJ2-1, with TRBD2 identical over 7 bases. J gave up 8 bases and V 6 bases, and 16 bases lay outside the gene matches. The CDR3 has 16 amino acids. Germline values: CDR1 MNHEY, CDR2 SMNVEV (reference sequence). In DNA form, the CDR3 reads TGTGCCAGCAGCTTAACCCCGTGGGGGGGGGAGGATGAGCAGTTCTTC. The encoded protein is CASSLTPWGGEDEQFF.

In this sample, this clonotype turned up a few times. The CDR3 here is CASSQEGTGRYEQYF. The CDR3 nucleotides read TGCGCCAGCAGCCAAGAGGGGACAGGCCGCTACGAGCAGTACTTC. The chain has TRBV4-3 and TRBJ2-7; 8 nucleotides align to TRBD1. The CDR3 covers 15 residues. After removal of 0 bases from V and 3 bases from J, the junction contained 4 bases not matched to a gene. CDR1 LGHNA and CDR2 YSLEER come from the germline V gene.

The table lists this clonotype with a few counts. The rearrangement joins TRBV7-2 to TRBJ1-4, with D possibly matching TRBD1 (5 bases). Trimming left V 2 bases short and J 3 bases short, with 10 bases between. Germline V lookup: CDR1 SGHTA, CDR2 FQGNSA. This CDR3 has 15 residues. CDR3 loop: CASSLRGWANEKLFF. The CDR3 region has the DNA TGTGCCAGCAGCTTACGGGGCTGGGCTAATGAAAAACTGTTTTTT.

A few counts support this clonotype. This chain's CDR3 is CATSPDRGLTYEQYF. CDR3 in DNA: TGTGCCACCAGCCCTGACAGGGGGCTTACCTACGAGCAGTACTTC. V and J are TRBV15 and TRBJ2-7; 10 bases are shared with TRBD1. The CDR3 extends over 15 amino acids. With 5 bases clipped from V and 2 bases from J, the junction kept 6 bases outside the gene matches. CDR1 and CDR2 from the germline V gene are LNHNV and YYDKDF (reference sequence).

This clonotype was counted between two and nine times. The rearrangement uses TRBV15 and TRBJ1-5, with a possible D match to TRBD1 (5 bases). V was pared by 4 bases and J by 6 bases, with 13 bases between. This CDR3 is 14 amino acids long. Germline V CDR1 and CDR2: LNHNV, YYDKDF (reference sequence). The CDR3 coding sequence is TGTGCCACCAGCACGGGGGAGCCCAGTCAGCCCCAGCATTTT. Its protein is CATSTGEPSQPQHF.

The genes are TRBV20-1 and TRBJ2-3, with D maybe TRBD2 (5 bases). This CDR3 is built from 14 residues. Between the trimmed V and J ends, which lost 6 bases and 4 bases, there was a span of 17 bases. CDR1 is DFQATT, CDR2 SNEGSKA, per germline (reference sequence). The CDR3 DNA sequence: TGCAGTGCCACCACCCTAGCATCCCCAGATACGCAGTATTTT. This translates into CSATTLASPDTQYF.

There are a few counts of this clonotype. The CDR3 spells CASSILDGTQHF. CDR3 coding DNA: TGTGCCAGTAGTATTCTGGATGGGACCCAGCATTTT. The chain recombines TRBV19 with TRBJ1-5; D is unclear. V lost 3 bases and J 11 bases, leaving 11 bases between the germline ends. The CDR3 totals 12 residues. CDR1 LNHDA and CDR2 SQIVND come from the germline V gene (reference sequence).

The chain joins TRBV7-8 to TRBJ1-5, with D possibly matching TRBD1 (5 bases). Germline assignment: CDR1 SGHVS and CDR2 FQNEAQ. There are 14 residues in the CDR3. The V gene lost 5 bases and the J gene lost 4 bases, with 12 bases spanning the gap. This chain's CDR3 is CASSSGASNQPQHF. For the CDR3, the DNA is TGTGCCAGCAGCAGCGGGGCGAGTAATCAGCCCCAGCATTTT.

This clonotype was observed a handful of times. J is TRBJ1-1 and V is TRBV9; tentative D call: TRBD1 (5 bases). V gave up 3 bases and J gave up 5 bases, with 14 bases separating them. The CDR3 covers 14 residues. In germline, CDR1 is SGDLS, CDR2 YYNGEE. The CDR3 region is CASSAWDLGTEAFF. The CDR3 bases are TGTGCCAGCAGCGCCTGGGACCTAGGGACTGAAGCTTTCTTT. Supplemented by reference TRBV9 and TRBJ1-1, the full variable domain reads DSGVTQTPKHLITATGQRVTLRCSPRSGDLSVYWYQQSLDQGLQFLIQYYNGEERAKGNILERFSAQQFPDLHSELNLSSLELGDSALYFCASSAWDLGTEAFFGQGTRLTVV.

This clonotype was seen more than once but under ten times. The chain recombines TRBV12-3 or TRBV12-4 with TRBJ2-2; D unresolved. CDR3 length: 16 residues. V lost 3 bases to trimming and J lost 0 bases, with 11 bases between them. The CDR3 sequence is CASSFGPAPNTGELFF. The DNA for the CDR3 is TGTGCCAGCAGTTTCGGGCCGGCCCCGAACACCGGGGAGCTGTTTTTT.

At least ten counts were recorded for this clonotype. V and J are TRBV6-1 and TRBJ1-5; 10 positions match TRBD1. V gave up 6 bases and J gave up 7 bases; unmatched junction bases: 9. Germline CDR1 and CDR2: MNHNS and SASEGT. The CDR3 has 15 amino acids. The CDR3 region has the DNA TGTGCCAGCAGAACCGGACAGGGGGTCGGGCAGCCCCAGCATTTT. It is translated as CASRTGQGVGQPQHF.

The genes are TRBV28 and TRBJ1-2; D call uncertain. V was pared by 5 bases and J by 2 bases, with 12 bases between. Germline V gene lookup returns CDR1 MDHEN and CDR2 SYDVKM. The CDR3 covers 14 residues. The CDR3 bases are TGTGCCAGCAGTCAAGGTTCGGGGAACTATGGCTACACCTTC. It is translated as CASSQGSGNYGYTF.

V usage is TRBV20-1 and J usage is TRBJ1-2, with D uncertain. This CDR3 is built from 12 residues. Germline-derived CDR1 and CDR2 are DFQATT and SNEGSKA (reference sequence). V gave up 2 bases and J gave up 8 bases, with 12 bases separating them. The DNA for the CDR3 is TGCAGTGCTAGAAAACTCTCTCGGGGCTACACCTTC. It translates to CSARKLSRGYTF.